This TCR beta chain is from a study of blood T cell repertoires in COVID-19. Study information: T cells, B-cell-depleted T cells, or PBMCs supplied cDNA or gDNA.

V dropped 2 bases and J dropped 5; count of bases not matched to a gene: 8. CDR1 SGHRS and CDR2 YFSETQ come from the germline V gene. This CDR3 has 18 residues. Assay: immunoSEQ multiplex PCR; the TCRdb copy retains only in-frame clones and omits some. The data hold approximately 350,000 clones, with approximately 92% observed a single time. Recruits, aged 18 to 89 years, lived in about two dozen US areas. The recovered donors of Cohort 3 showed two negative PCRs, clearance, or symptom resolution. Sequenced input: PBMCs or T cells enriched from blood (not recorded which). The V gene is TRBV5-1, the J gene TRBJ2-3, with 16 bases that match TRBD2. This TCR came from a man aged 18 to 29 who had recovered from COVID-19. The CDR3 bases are TGCGCCAGCAGCTTAGGGACTAGCGGGAGGGCCCCTAGAGATACGCAGTATTTT. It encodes CASSLGTSGRAPRDTQYF.